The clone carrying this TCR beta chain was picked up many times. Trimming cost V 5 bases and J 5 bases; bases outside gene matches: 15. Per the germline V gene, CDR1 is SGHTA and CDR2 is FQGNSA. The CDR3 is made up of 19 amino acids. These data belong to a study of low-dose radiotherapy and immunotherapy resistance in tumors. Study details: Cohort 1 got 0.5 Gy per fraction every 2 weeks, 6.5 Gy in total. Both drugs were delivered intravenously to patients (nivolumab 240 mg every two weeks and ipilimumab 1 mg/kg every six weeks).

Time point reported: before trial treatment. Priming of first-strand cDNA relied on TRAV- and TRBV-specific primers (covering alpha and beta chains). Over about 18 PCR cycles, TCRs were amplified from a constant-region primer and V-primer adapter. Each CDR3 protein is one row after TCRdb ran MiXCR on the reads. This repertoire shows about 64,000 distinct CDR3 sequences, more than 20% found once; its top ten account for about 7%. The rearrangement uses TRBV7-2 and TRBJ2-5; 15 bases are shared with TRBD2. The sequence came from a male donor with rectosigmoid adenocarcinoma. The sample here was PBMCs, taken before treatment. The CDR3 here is CASSPRGLAGGNPRETQYF. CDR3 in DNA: TGTGCCAGCAGCCCGCGGGGACTAGCGGGGGGCAACCCCAGGGAGACCCAGTACTTC.